This TCR beta chain was documented in a study of tumor-infiltrating lymphocytes in oesophageal squamous cell carcinoma. TCRdb passed the PCR reads through MiXCR, listing each CDR3 protein once. The sample records 15,000 to 20,000 distinct CDR3 sequences, around 40% being singletons. From germline, CDR1 is SGHRS and CDR2 YFSETQ. V was clipped by 7 bases and J by 6 bases; unmatched bases: 10. This CDR3 contains 15 residues. This clonotype was counted many times. This clonotype was obtained from a male donor with esophageal squamous cell carcinoma. Sequencing input: esophageal tumor tissue. This chain joins TRBV5-1 and TRBJ2-7; TRBD2 agrees at 13 bases. CDR3 sequence reads: CASRTTTSGRREQYF. The CDR3 region has the DNA TGCGCCAGCCGGACTACGACTAGCGGGAGGCGCGAGCAGTACTTC.